The T cell receptor beta chain under discussion was sequenced for a study of blood T cell repertoires in COVID-19. For the study at large: Samples taken during acute and convalescent COVID-19 were collected in the United States, Italy and Spain.

Seattle enrolled patients during active infection and tracked them longitudinally. Clones were sequenced by immunoSEQ multiplex PCR, and TCRdb holds only the in-frame ones, with some missing. The sample comprises roughly 250,000 clones, around 85% of which are singletons, and approximately 12% rests with the top ten. CDR1 is WNHNN, CDR2 SYGVQD, per germline (reference sequence). Germline trimming cut 0 bases from V and 4 bases from J; bases unmatched to any gene: 3. CDR3 length: 15 amino acids. The sequence came from a woman aged 25-40 years with COVID-19, enrolled during active disease. The sequenced sample consisted of peripheral blood. This chain connects TRBV10-1 to TRBJ1-3; 7 nucleotides line up with TRBD1. In DNA form, the CDR3 reads TGCGCCAGCAGTGAGTCCGGGACAGCGGGAAACACCATATATTTT. Its protein is CASSESGTAGNTIYF.